The 28 T cell receptor beta chains in this list originate from one sample, sequenced in a study of blood T cell repertoires in COVID-19. Repertoires were generated with immunoSEQ multiplex PCR, while TCRdb's copy carries only in-frame clones and drops some. This sample carries about 240,000 clones, around 84% of them seen once, and the ten largest clones take 5.5% to 7.5%. The sequenced sample was peripheral blood. The receptors here all came from a woman aged 70-85 years with active or convalescent COVID-19.

The chain links TRBV9 to TRBJ2-3; 8 nucleotides match TRBD2. V lost 0 bases, J lost 2 bases, and 14 bases stayed unmatched. Germline-derived CDR1 and CDR2 are SGDLS and YYNGEE. This CDR3 spans 19 amino acids. The CDR3 spells CASSVATSIAGPYTDTQYF. The CDR3 nucleotides are TGTGCCAGCAGCGTAGCCACCAGCATAGCGGGGCCCTACACAGATACGCAGTATTTT. Full variable domain (missing parts from reference TRBV9 and TRBJ2-3): DSGVTQTPKHLITATGQRVTLRCSPRSGDLSVYWYQQSLDQGLQFLIQYYNGEERAKGNILERFSAQQFPDLHSELNLSSLELGDSALYFCASSVATSIAGPYTDTQYFGPGTRLTVL.

The chain has TRBV7-8 and TRBJ1-5, with D unclear. Germline CDR1 SGHVS, CDR2 FQNEAQ. The CDR3 extends over 18 amino acids. The V gene lost 2 bases and the J gene lost 0 bases, with 17 bases spanning the gap. Here the CDR3 DNA reads TGTGCCAGCAGCTTATCCAGCGCCATTATCTATAGCAATCAGCCCCAGCATTTT. It codes for CASSLSSAIIYSNQPQHF.

The chain recombines TRBV3-1 (or the pseudogene TRBV3-2) with TRBJ1-1; D not resolved. Germline V gene lookup returns CDR1 LGHDT and CDR2 YNNKEL (reference sequence). CDR3 length: 17 residues. V dropped 0 bases and J dropped 1 base, with 15 bases sitting between them. CDR3 in DNA: TGTGCCAGCAGCCAAGATCTGGTGGCCTTAAGGAACACTGAAGCTTTCTTT. It is translated as CASSQDLVALRNTEAFF.

The chain recombines TRBV6-2 or TRBV6-3 with TRBJ1-6, with TRBD1 matching 11 bases. CDR3 length: 15 residues. The trim removed 2 bases at V and 12 bases at J, leaving 6 bases unmatched. From germline, CDR1 is MNHEY and CDR2 SVGEGT. The CDR3 nucleotides read TGTGCCAGCAGTTACCCGACCGGGACAGGGGGACCCCTCCACTTT. Its protein product is CASSYPTGTGGPLHF.

The chain uses TRBV9 and TRBJ2-3; no definite D call. With 0 bases removed from V and 2 bases from J, the gap between germline ends came to 13 bases. The CDR3 has 16 amino acids. The V gene's germline CDR1 is SGDLS and CDR2 YYNGEE. The CDR3 reads CASSVGTTTYTDTQYF. CDR3 sequence (DNA): TGTGCCAGCAGCGTAGGTACAACTACCTACACAGATACGCAGTATTTT.

The rearrangement joins TRBV9 to TRBJ1-1; tentative D call: TRBD1 (5 bases). V was pared by 3 bases and J by 0 bases, with 15 bases between. Germline V lookup: CDR1 SGDLS, CDR2 YYNGEE. The CDR3 has 16 residues. The CDR3 region has the DNA TGTGCCAGCAGCGAGTCAGGGTTATTCATGAACACTGAAGCTTTCTTT. Protein: CASSESGLFMNTEAFF.

For this clone: A read error may account for a junction end that differs from germline. The chain uses TRBV5-1 and TRBJ2-7; tentatively, D is TRBD1 (6 bases). The germline V gene encodes CDR1 SGHRS and CDR2 YFSETQ. There are 16 residues in the CDR3. The CDR3 loop reads CASRLEQGALLYEQYF. In DNA form, the CDR3 reads TGCGCCAGCAGGTTGGAACAGGGAGCCCTCCTCTACGAGCAGTACTTC.

The CDR3 DNA is TGTGCCAGCTCCCCGACGGCGGATAGCAATCAGCCCCAGCATTTT. Its protein product is CASSPTADSNQPQHF. The V and J genes are TRBV18 and TRBJ1-5; no definite D call. V was pared by 6 bases and J by 0 bases, with 12 bases between. The CDR3 extends over 15 amino acids. Germline lookup yields CDR1 KGHSH and CDR2 LQKENI.

The chain couples TRBV24-1 to TRBJ2-2, with a tentative D call TRBD1 (6 bases). The CDR3 covers 16 residues. V was cut by 9 bases and J by 7 bases, with 23 bases left in between. The germline CDR1 and CDR2 sequences are KGHDR and SFDVKD. The CDR3 here is CATATVWGLGGGELFF. In DNA, the CDR3 is TGTGCCACCGCCACTGTCTGGGGGCTAGGTGGCGGGGAGCTGTTTTTT.

The chain combines TRBV7-2 with TRBJ1-3; D not resolved. Deletions cut 5 bases from V and 2 bases from J, with 13 bases between. The CDR3 has 15 amino acids. Per the germline V gene, CDR1 is SGHTA and CDR2 is FQGNSA. The CDR3 bases are TGTGCCAGCAGCCCCTCGGGGAGGACTGGAAACACCATATATTTT. Amino acid sequence: CASSPSGRTGNTIYF.

This clone was found once. V gene TRBV12-3 or TRBV12-4 combines with J gene TRBJ1-2, with TRBD1 matching over 7 bases. V shed 4 bases, J shed 8 bases, and the junction held 7 bases outside the gene matches. There are 13 residues in the CDR3. The CDR3 coding sequence is TGTGCCAGCAGTTCGAGACAGGGAGGCGGCTACACCTTC. As protein: CASSSRQGGGYTF.

This chain connects TRBV5-1 to TRBJ2-3; D might be TRBD2 (6 bases). The V gene's germline CDR1 is SGHRS and CDR2 YFSETQ. V was clipped by 3 bases and J by 4 bases, with 12 bases between them. The CDR3 has 14 residues. The CDR3 DNA reads as TGCGCCAGCAGCTGGGGCGGGACCTCAGATACGCAGTATTTT. It translates to CASSWGGTSDTQYF. Full variable domain (missing parts from reference TRBV5-1 and TRBJ2-3): KAGVTQTPRYLIKTRGQQVTLSCSPISGHRSVSWYQQTPGQGLQFLFEYFSETQRNKGNFPGRFSGRQFSNSRSEMNVSTLELGDSALYLCASSWGGTSDTQYFGPGTRLTVL.

This clone was detected once. The CDR3 region has the DNA TGTGCCACCCGTGGCGGGGGGGCCAACACCGGGGAGCTGTTTTTT. It is translated as CATRGGGANTGELFF. The chain joins TRBV6-5 to TRBJ2-2; 9 nucleotides line up with TRBD2. Trimming took 10 bases from V and 2 from J; bases not matched to a gene: 8. Per the germline V gene, CDR1 is MNHEY and CDR2 is SVGAGI. This CDR3 has 15 residues.

This clone was counted once. The chain links TRBV9 to TRBJ1-4; unclear D gene. CDR3 size: 13 residues. V shed 6 bases and J shed 8 bases, with 14 bases lying between them. The V gene's germline CDR1 is SGDLS and CDR2 YYNGEE. CDR3 in amino acids: CASKSSLEEKLFF. The CDR3 coding sequence is TGTGCCAGCAAGAGTAGCTTAGAAGAAAAACTGTTTTTT.

The chain carries TRBV5-6 and TRBJ1-1; 8 bases agree with TRBD1. The CDR3 spans 14 residues. Trimming cost V 4 bases and J 1 base; bases outside gene matches: 3. Germline V CDR1 and CDR2: SGHDT, YYEEEE. For the CDR3, the DNA is TGTGCCAGCAGCCGGGACAGGAGGAACACTGAAGCTTTCTTT. This gives the protein CASSRDRRNTEAFF.

This clone has a handful of counts. This sequence joins TRBV9 and TRBJ1-6; D gene unclear. Germline CDR1 is SGDLS and CDR2 is YYNGEE. V was cut by 3 bases and J by 7 bases, with 14 bases left in between. The CDR3 runs to 15 residues. Here the CDR3 reads CASSGATATNSPLHF. CDR3 coding DNA: TGTGCCAGCAGCGGGGCAACAGCCACAAATTCACCCCTCCACTTT. Looking up the rest from reference TRBV9 and TRBJ1-6 gives the full variable domain: DSGVTQTPKHLITATGQRVTLRCSPRSGDLSVYWYQQSLDQGLQFLIQYYNGEERAKGNILERFSAQQFPDLHSELNLSSLELGDSALYFCASSGATATNSPLHFGNGTRLTVT.

This chain uses TRBV7-2 with TRBJ2-7, with 7 bases lining up with TRBD1. Germline V lookup: CDR1 SGHTA, CDR2 FQGNSA. CDR3 length equals 17 residues. Trimming cost V 5 bases and J 2 bases; bases outside gene matches: 15. This chain's CDR3 is CASSPPTGSARAYEQYF. Written as DNA, the CDR3 is TGTGCCAGCAGCCCACCGACAGGGTCGGCGAGGGCCTACGAGCAGTACTTC.

The chain has TRBV24-1 and TRBJ1-3; D unresolved. Germline assignment: CDR1 KGHDR and CDR2 SFDVKD. This CDR3 is 16 amino acids long. V shed 4 bases and J shed 0 bases, with 12 bases lying between them. DNA of the CDR3: TGTGCCACCAGTGAATCCGGGATTAGCTCTGGAAACACCATATATTTT. It is translated as CATSESGISSGNTIYF.

V is TRBV6-2 or TRBV6-3 and J is TRBJ2-1; TRBD1 agrees at 7 bases. CDR1 and CDR2 from the germline V gene are MNHEY and SVGEGT. Germline trimming cut 0 bases from V and 6 bases from J; bases unmatched to any gene: 11. CDR3 length: 17 amino acids. This CDR3 reads CASSYSVFTGDFNEQFF. The DNA for the CDR3 is TGTGCCAGCAGTTACTCTGTGTTCACAGGGGATTTCAATGAGCAGTTCTTC.

This clone was detected a few times. The chain recombines TRBV5-1 with TRBJ1-2; 11 bases match TRBD1. CDR3 length equals 14 residues. J lost 2 bases, V lost 4 bases, and 1 base had no gene match. Per the germline V gene, CDR1 is SGHRS and CDR2 is YFSETQ. This chain's CDR3 is CASSRTGGNYGYTF. Here the CDR3 DNA reads TGCGCCAGCAGCCGGACAGGGGGCAACTATGGCTACACCTTC.

V gene TRBV5-6 combines with J gene TRBJ1-2; D call uncertain. Germline CDR1 and CDR2: SGHDT and YYEEEE. V gave up 5 bases and J gave up 6 bases, with 14 bases separating them. CDR3 length: 13 residues. DNA for the CDR3: TGTGCCAGCAGGCGGGAGGGCAGCGATGGCTACACCTTC. This gives the protein CASRREGSDGYTF.

The genes are TRBV19 and TRBJ1-4; 9 bases are shared with TRBD1. The CDR3 totals 15 residues. Trimming took 7 bases from V and 5 from J; bases not matched to a gene: 8. Germline-derived CDR1 and CDR2 are LNHDA and SQIVND (reference sequence). CDR3 sequence: CASTPTGTGNEKLFF. The DNA of the CDR3 is TGTGCCAGTACTCCTACCGGGACAGGGAATGAAAAACTGTTTTTT.

This chain joins TRBV18 and TRBJ1-1; D is uncertain. Germline CDR1 is KGHSH and CDR2 is LQKENI. The CDR3 covers 15 residues. Deletions cut 0 bases from V and 4 bases from J, with 12 bases between. CDR3 sequence reads: CASSPPVDFGTEAFF. For the CDR3, the DNA is TGTGCCAGCTCACCACCCGTGGACTTCGGCACTGAAGCTTTCTTT.

This chain links TRBV28 with TRBJ2-3; no clear D. V lost 6 bases to trimming and J lost 2 bases, with 3 bases between them. CDR1 and CDR2 (germline): MDHEN, SYDVKM. The CDR3 has 11 residues. CDR3 DNA: TGTGCCAGCAGATACACAGATACGCAGTATTTT. Amino acids: CASRYTDTQYF.

The chain links TRBV7-9 to TRBJ1-5; the D is unclear. V dropped 4 bases and J dropped 4 bases, with 14 bases sitting between them. The CDR3 spans 15 residues. Germline V gene lookup returns CDR1 SEHNR and CDR2 FQNEAQ (reference sequence). The CDR3 region has the DNA TGTGCCAGCAGCTCCAACAGTGCCCTTAATCAGCCCCAGCATTTT. It translates to CASSSNSALNQPQHF.

The chain carries TRBV5-1 and TRBJ1-2; 9 bases are a match to TRBD1. V gave up 4 bases and J gave up 7 bases; unmatched junction bases: 8. CDR3 length equals 14 residues. The germline V gene has CDR1 SGHRS and CDR2 YFSETQ. The DNA for the CDR3 is TGCGCCAGCAGCGAACCCACAGGGGGCCTTGGCTACACCTTC. Its protein product is CASSEPTGGLGYTF. The full variable domain, in which reference TRBV5-1 and TRBJ1-2 provide the parts outside the CDR3, is KAGVTQTPRYLIKTRGQQVTLSCSPISGHRSVSWYQQTPGQGLQFLFEYFSETQRNKGNFPGRFSGRQFSNSRSEMNVSTLELGDSALYLCASSEPTGGLGYTFGSGTRLTVV.

V and J are TRBV18 and TRBJ1-2; D might be TRBD1 (5 bases). The CDR3 consists of 14 residues. Germline V gene sequence: CDR1 KGHSH, CDR2 LQKENI. Trimming pared 6 bases from V and 3 bases from J, leaving 14 bases between. The DNA of the CDR3 is TGTGCCAGCTCGCCAGGGCAGGCCTACTATGGCTACACCTTC. It is translated as CASSPGQAYYGYTF.

In its sample, this clone was seen once. The DNA for the CDR3 is TGCGCCAGCAGTGAATCACAGGGGCGGACTGAAGCTTTCTTT. It is translated as CASSESQGRTEAFF. The chain employs TRBV10-1 and TRBJ1-1; 7 nucleotides match TRBD1. This CDR3 has 14 amino acids. From germline, CDR1 is WNHNN and CDR2 SYGVQD (reference sequence). V lost 3 bases to trimming and J lost 5 bases; unmatched junction nucleotides: 6.